The entry below gives a single T cell receptor beta chain sequence along with its context. Trimming removed 4 bases from V and 9 bases from J; junction bases left unmatched: 12. This CDR3 has 16 amino acids. Germline loops: CDR1 SGHVS, CDR2 FQNEAQ. The sample is drawn from a study of cytomegalovirus exposure and HLA in healthy donors. The table came from immunoSEQ multiplex PCR; TCRdb's copy has only in-frame clones and leaves some out. There are approximately 100,000 clones in the sample; 70% to 90% occur only once, and about 4% lies in the top ten. Material for sequencing was PBMCs. The genes are TRBV7-8 and TRBJ2-3; 11 nucleotides agree with TRBD2. The TCR sequence derives from a woman aged 30 to 39 in good health and CMV-seronegative. CDR3 amino acids: CASSSSLAGGPRTQYF. The DNA for the CDR3 is TGTGCCAGCAGCTCGAGCCTAGCGGGGGGACCAAGGACGCAGTATTTT.